This T cell receptor (beta chain) is drawn from a study of TIL therapy for anti-PD-1-resistant metastatic lung cancer. Study-wide results and caveats: Patients were highly selected, enriched for treatment-naive, never-smoker and oncogene-addicted cases. Many TIL product clones were absent from baseline tumor, suggesting clonal contraction.

The time point was: pre-treatment sample, taken before nivolumab and TIL therapy. The tumor samples were excised metastases, mostly pleural nodules or supraclavicular lymph nodes. Adults with stage 4 NSCLC were enrolled in a phase I trial. With respect to this clone: The antigen is not known.

The libraries were made with immunoSEQ v3. Survey-level samples got approximately 2 million read pairs; deep-level samples got roughly 4.5-6 million. Data came from immunoSEQ multiplex PCR; TCRdb stores just in-frame clones and leaves some out. The table lists about 26,000 clones, about 60% of them singletons. The CDR3 consists of 13 residues. Deletions cut 6 bases from V and 4 bases from J, with 12 bases between. Per the germline V gene, CDR1 is SEHNR and CDR2 is FQNEAQ (reference sequence). The sample here was tumor tissue, taken at baseline. The chain has TRBV7-9 and TRBJ1-1; tentative D call: TRBD1 (5 bases). The sequence was obtained from a woman aged 25 to 80 with non-small cell lung cancer. The CDR3 coding sequence is TGTGCCAGCAGGCCATCGGGGCGCACTGAAGCTTTCTTT. Translating gives CASRPSGRTEAFF. Full variable domain (rest looked up from reference TRBV7-9 and TRBJ1-1): DTGVSQNPRHKITKRGQNVTFRCDPISEHNRLYWYRQTLGQGPEFLTYFQNEAQLEKSRLLSDRFSAERPKGSFSTLEIQRTEQGDSAMYLCASRPSGRTEAFFGQGTRLTVV.